A single sample gave rise to the 13 T cell receptor beta chains below, sequenced in a study of T cells expressing NK-cell markers. TCRdb processed the 5' RACE reads again and assigns one entry to each CDR3 protein, with no DNA. This listing includes some 190,000 distinct CDR3 sequences. The sequenced material came from blood T cells: a sorted CD56 or NKG2C T cell subset, CD4+ or CD8+ T cells, or bulk PBMC T cells (not recorded which). The receptor source for this set is a man aged 18-75 years in good health.

This chain links TRBV13 with TRBJ2-7; TCRdb's D call, TRBD1, is unchecked because there is no DNA. CDR1 and CDR2 (germline): PRHDT, FYEKMQ (reference sequence). This CDR3 region has 14 residues. The CDR3: CASSPAGTGHEQYF.

The genes are TRBV19 and TRBJ2-6. The CDR3 is 15 amino acids. Germline V CDR1 and CDR2: LNHDA, SQIVND (reference sequence). CDR3 sequence reads: CASSISSSGANVLTF.

J is TRBJ2-7 and V is TRBV5-1; TCRdb's D gene call, TRBD1, goes unchecked for lack of DNA. The CDR3 is 14 residues long. Germline loops: CDR1 SGHRS, CDR2 YFSETQ. CDR3 residues: CASSFGQGAHEQYF.

The rearrangement joins TRBV29-1 to TRBJ2-7. Germline CDR1 is SQVTM and CDR2 is ANQGSEA. This CDR3 is 11 amino acids long. CDR3 protein: CSVERRGEQYF.

This sequence joins TRBV27 and TRBJ2-5; without DNA, the TCRdb call of TRBD2 cannot be checked. CDR1 is MNHEY and CDR2 is SMNVEV in the germline V gene (reference sequence). CDR3 length equals 16 residues. CDR3: CASSRASGPLGETQYF.

The gene calls are TRBV2 and TRBJ2-1; the D call of TRBD1 rests on TCRdb alone, since no DNA is present to check it. This CDR3 contains 15 residues. The germline V gene encodes CDR1 SNHLY and CDR2 FYNNEI. CDR3 in amino acids: CASPRGGGSYNEQFF.

The chain links TRBV14 to TRBJ2-7; no DNA is available, so the TRBD1 call from TCRdb remains unchecked. Germline V gives CDR1 SGHDN, CDR2 FVKESK. The CDR3 is 13 residues long. This CDR3 reads CASSQYLRGEQYF. Looking up the rest from reference TRBV14 and TRBJ2-7 gives the full variable domain: EAGVTQFPSHSVIEKGQTVTLRCDPISGHDNLYWYRRVMGKEIKFLLHFVKESKQDESGMPNNRFLAERTGGTYSTLKVQPAELEDSGVYFCASSQYLRGEQYFGPGTRLTVT.

CDR3 residues: CAISEGSTGSSYNSPLHF. The chain has TRBV10-3 and TRBJ1-6; the TCRdb call, TRBD1, lacks DNA for checking. The CDR3 loop spans 18 amino acids. In germline, CDR1 is ENHRY, CDR2 SYGVKD.

V is TRBV18 and J is TRBJ2-7; TCRdb names TRBD2, which stays unverified in the absence of DNA. Germline loops: CDR1 KGHSH, CDR2 LQKENI. The length of the CDR3 is 13 residues. CDR3 loop: CASSPGPQRGQYF.

V usage is TRBV9 and J usage is TRBJ2-3. The CDR3 is 13 residues long. Germline CDR1 SGDLS, CDR2 YYNGEE. The CDR3 here is CASSVGGSDTQYF.

This chain joins TRBV6-1 and TRBJ2-2; TCRdb's assignment of TRBD1 cannot be checked, as there is no DNA. CDR3 length: 15 amino acids. The germline V gene has CDR1 MNHNS and CDR2 SASEGT. The chain's CDR3 is CASRTGAPSTGELFF.

CDR3 region: CASSTKPTGELFF. V gene TRBV7-2 combines with J gene TRBJ2-2. Germline CDR1 SGHTA, CDR2 FQGNSA. The CDR3 loop spans 13 amino acids.

The chain combines TRBV11-2 with TRBJ2-3; TCRdb's assignment of TRBD1 cannot be checked, as there is no DNA. Germline CDR1 reads SGHAT; CDR2 reads FQNNGV. This CDR3 region has 15 residues. This CDR3 is CASSSWAGEIDTQYF. Together with reference TRBV11-2 and TRBJ2-3, the CDR3 gives the full variable domain: EAGVAQSPRYKIIEKRQSVAFWCNPISGHATLYWYQQILGQGPKLLIQFQNNGVVDDSQLPKDRFSAERLKGVDSTLKIQPAKLEDSAVYLCASSSWAGEIDTQYFGPGTRLTVL.